The present entry profiles one TCR beta chain with its context. Its target antigen remains unknown. Per-base quality was not reported, and no clone a single base away is much larger than it. The source of the sample is a study of T cell responses to AZD1222 COVID-19 vaccine (dated by TCRdb to about 2021). Background for the entire study: TCR sequencing covered approximately 230 trial participants: 200 to 210 given two doses of AZD1222 and 26 given two doses of MenACWY control vaccine. Trial participants were enrolled by age into subgroups of 18-55, 56-69 and 70-plus years, and about 150, 27 and 61 TCR-sequenced participants, respectively, were included in these subgroups. Results the study describes overall, beyond this receptor: After two AZD1222 doses, spike-specific TCR breadth and depth were significantly higher than at day 0 and than in MenACWY recipients. Most participants were white British and females outnumbered males, and the authors suggested that clonal diversity may have been underestimated. No day 14 peak-response samples were available, so repertoires were characterized only after the peak T cell response. Reportedly, almost half of the unique spike-specific TCRs recognized epitopes lying outside the regions that are mutated in the B.1.351 and B.1.1.7 variants. In the small 56-69-year group, the increase in depth fell short of significance, most likely because of low power. Conclusions about previously exposed vaccinees are limited because only six or seven AZD1222 recipients were SARS-CoV-2 seropositive at baseline. The vaccine-associated CD4 TCRs covered the entire spike protein, and the dominant responses fell in regions 160-218 and 743-854.

V gives up 4 bases and J gives up 7 bases, and the segment between their germline ends measures 11 bases. CDR1 and CDR2, per the germline V gene, are SGHDT and YYEEEE. From cysteine to phenylalanine, the CDR3 is 12 amino acids long. Of all the DNA, just the CDR3 is kept, 36 bases in frame from base 1. The CDR3 regions of human TCRbeta chains were subjected to immunosequencing. In the authors' own workflow: TCRs in the repertoires were compared against a reference library of SARS-CoV-2-specific TCRs that had been generated with the MIRA antigen-specificity platform. Breadth was defined as the fraction of unique TCRs that were SARS-CoV-2-associated, and depth was defined as the fraction of total T cells that were SARS-CoV-2-associated. Using the MIRA data, each spike-specific TCR was assigned both to the spike region to which the TCR was reactive and to a CD4 or CD8 class. Log10-transformed breadth and depth values were compared by one-way ANOVA with Sidak's multiple comparisons tests. Imported from immuneACCESS, the table was reduced by TCRdb to in-frame sequences with V and J called. These copies leave out some clones; in studies compared against another copy, an unresolved V gene accounts for under half, and the cause of the remainder is not known. V and J calls plus clone size are reproduced from that table; the DNA served to infer D and trimming. The sample table records roughly 130,000 clones; about 94% of these occur just once. The top ten constitute approximately 3.8% of the sample.

In the paper's terms, the time point label means: about 28 days (+/-7) after the second vaccine dose. AZD1222 recipients whose second dose came at about 4 weeks and those whose second dose came at about 12 weeks were combined into one group, since spike-specific TCR depth and breadth did not differ between the two schedules. Vaccinee samples came from UK trials COV001 and COV002, including a single-blind randomized controlled phase 2/3 trial of AZD1222 (ChAdOx1 nCoV-19) in healthy adults. Trial participant PBMC samples were collected at day 0 and day 28 after the second dose for TCRbeta chain sequencing.

This clonotype was sampled from an adult who received the AZD1222 COVID-19 vaccine. Sequencing was performed on peripheral blood, taken 28 days after the second AZD1222 dose. The chain links TRBV5-6 with TRBJ1-1; the D segment could be TRBD1, given 5 matching bases. The sequenced DNA is TGTGCCAGCAGCCAGGGCAGAGGTGAAGCTTTCTTT. Its protein reads: CASSQGRGEAFF.